This TCR beta chain was sequenced during a study of T cell responses to AZD1222 COVID-19 vaccine. Study results and caveats: After two AZD1222 doses, spike-specific TCR breadth and depth rose versus day 0.

A word on this clone: Its target is not known.

Here immunoSEQ multiplex PCR was the method, and the copy in TCRdb shows in-frame clones only, minus some. This table holds approximately 99,000 clones, about nine tenths found once. J was trimmed by 12 bases and V by 3 bases; bases with no gene match: 15. The CDR3 runs to 16 residues. Per germline, CDR1 MDHEN and CDR2 SYDVKM. This sequence joins TRBV28 and TRBJ1-1, with TRBD1 matching 11 bases. The sequence was obtained from an adult who received the AZD1222 COVID-19 vaccine. The specimen comprised peripheral blood, sampled 28 days after the second AZD1222 dose. The CDR3 spells CASSFPHIRTGGATFF. The CDR3 coding sequence is TGTGCCAGCAGTTTCCCCCACATTCGGACAGGGGGCGCGACTTTCTTT.